This TCR beta chain is from a study of cytomegalovirus exposure and HLA in healthy donors. Findings of the study overall: It was reported that TCR beta sequences correctly inferred the HLA-A and HLA-B alleles for most subjects. HLA alleles showed associations with roughly 17,000 TCR beta sequences in a later analysis, at a 0.05 false discovery rate. The study listed under 200 cytomegalovirus-associated TCR beta chains.

The V gene lost 0 bases and the J gene lost 5 bases, with 17 bases spanning the gap. The CDR3 has 17 amino acids. Germline CDR1 reads LGHNA; CDR2 reads YNFKEQ. Primers for the PCR totalled 60 Vbeta and 13 Jbeta. Method: immunoSEQ multiplex PCR; TCRdb's copy keeps in-frame clones and lacks some. This table holds over 150,000 clones, roughly two thirds found once. This clone was seen more than once but under ten times. Its specificity is unknown. The sample consisted of PBMCs. This clonotype was sampled from a woman in her 40s in good health and CMV-seropositive. The chain uses TRBV4-2 and TRBJ1-5, with D unclear. In nucleotides, the CDR3 is TGTGCCAGCAGCCAAGATACAACTGGGCCCTTTCATCAGCCCCAGCATTTT. Encoded protein: CASSQDTTGPFHQPQHF.